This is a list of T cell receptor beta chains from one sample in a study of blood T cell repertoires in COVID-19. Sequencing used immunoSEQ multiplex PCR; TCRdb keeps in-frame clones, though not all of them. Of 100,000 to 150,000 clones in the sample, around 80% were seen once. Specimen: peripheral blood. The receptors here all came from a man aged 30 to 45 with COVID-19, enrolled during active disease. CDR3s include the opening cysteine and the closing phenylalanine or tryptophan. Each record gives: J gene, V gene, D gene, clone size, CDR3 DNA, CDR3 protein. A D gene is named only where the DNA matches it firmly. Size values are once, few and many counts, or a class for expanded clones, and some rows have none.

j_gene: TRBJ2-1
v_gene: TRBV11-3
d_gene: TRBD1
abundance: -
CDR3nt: TGTGCCAGCAGCTTCAGGGGGACAGGGATTGCGAATGAGCAGTTCTTC
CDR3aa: CASSFRGTGIANEQFF

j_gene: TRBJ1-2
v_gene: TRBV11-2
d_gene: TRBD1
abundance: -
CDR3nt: TGTGCCAGCAGCTTAGAAGGGGGCAACTATGGCTACACCTTC
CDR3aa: CASSLEGGNYGYTF

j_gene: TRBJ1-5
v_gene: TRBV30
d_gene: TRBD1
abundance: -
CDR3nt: TGTGCCTGGAGTGGGGGCGGGGACAGCAACAATCAGCCCCAGCATTTT
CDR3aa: CAWSGGGDSNNQPQHF

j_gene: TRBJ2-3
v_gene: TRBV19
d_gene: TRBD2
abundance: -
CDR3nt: TGTGCCAGTAGATTCGGCGGGGGGGGCCCAGATACGCAGTATTTT
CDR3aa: CASRFGGGGPDTQYF

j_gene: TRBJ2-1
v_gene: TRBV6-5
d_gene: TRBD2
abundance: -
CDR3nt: TGTGCCAGCAGTTACTTCGGGCGGGAGAATGAGCAGTTCTTC
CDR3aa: CASSYFGRENEQFF

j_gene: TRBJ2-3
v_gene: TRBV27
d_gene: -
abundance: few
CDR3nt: TGTGCCAGCAGTTTAGGCTCAGATACGCAGTATTTT
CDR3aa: CASSLGSDTQYF

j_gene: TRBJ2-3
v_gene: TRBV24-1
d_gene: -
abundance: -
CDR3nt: TGTGCCACCAGTCCGGCCGGTCGGGCAGATACGCAGTATTTT
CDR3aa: CATSPAGRADTQYF

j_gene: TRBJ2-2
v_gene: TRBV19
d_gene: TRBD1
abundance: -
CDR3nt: TGTGCCAGTAGTCCCCGGGACAGGGGCGGCACCGGGGAGCTGTTTTTT
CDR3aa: CASSPRDRGGTGELFF

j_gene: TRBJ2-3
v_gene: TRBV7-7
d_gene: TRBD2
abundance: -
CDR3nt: TGTGCCAGCAGCCCGACTAGCGGGGAGACAGATACGCAGTATTTT
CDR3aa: CASSPTSGETDTQYF

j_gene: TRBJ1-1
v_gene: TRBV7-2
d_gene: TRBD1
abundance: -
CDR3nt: TGTGCCAGCAGCCCCCTACAGGGGGCAGACACTGAAGCTTTCTTT
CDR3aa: CASSPLQGADTEAFF

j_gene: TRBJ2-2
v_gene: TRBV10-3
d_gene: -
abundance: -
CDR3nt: TGTGCCACGCGGGACTCGGGGGAGCTGTTTTTT
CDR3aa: CATRDSGELFF

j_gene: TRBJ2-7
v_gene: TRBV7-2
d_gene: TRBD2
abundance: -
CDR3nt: TGTGCCAGCAGCTTGACAGCGGGACCCACCTACGAGCAGTACTTC
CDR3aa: CASSLTAGPTYEQYF

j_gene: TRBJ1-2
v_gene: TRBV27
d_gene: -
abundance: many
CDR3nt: TGTGCCAGCAAGGGGGAAAACTATGGCTACACCTTC
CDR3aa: CASKGENYGYTF

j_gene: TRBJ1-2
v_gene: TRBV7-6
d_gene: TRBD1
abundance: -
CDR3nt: TGTGCCAGCAGCTTAGGAGGTCCAGGGGGCAGGAATGGCTACACCTTC
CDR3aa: CASSLGGPGGRNGYTF

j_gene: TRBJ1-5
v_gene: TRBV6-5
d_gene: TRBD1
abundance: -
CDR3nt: TGTGCCAGCAGTTCCGACAGGGACGGCAATCAGCCCCAGCATTTT
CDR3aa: CASSSDRDGNQPQHF

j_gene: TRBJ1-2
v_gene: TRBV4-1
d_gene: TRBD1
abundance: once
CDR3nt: TGCGCCAGCAGCCATGGACAGGGGGCAGGAGGCTACACCTTC
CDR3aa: CASSHGQGAGGYTF

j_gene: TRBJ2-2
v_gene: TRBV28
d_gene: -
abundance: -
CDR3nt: TGTGCCAGCAGTTTGCGGCGGCGAGGAGTCAGGGATGGGGAGCTGTTTTTT
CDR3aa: CASSLRRRGVRDGELFF

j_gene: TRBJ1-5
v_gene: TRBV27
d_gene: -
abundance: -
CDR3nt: TGTGCCAGCAGTTTTGGACAGCCGCTTAATCAGCCCCAGCATTTT
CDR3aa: CASSFGQPLNQPQHF

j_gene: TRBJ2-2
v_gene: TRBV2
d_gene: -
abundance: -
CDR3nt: TGTGCCAGAGAACGGGACACAAACACCGGGGAGCTGTTTTTT
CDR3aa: CARERDTNTGELFF

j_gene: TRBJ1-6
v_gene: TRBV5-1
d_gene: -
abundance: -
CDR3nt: TGCGCCAGCAGCTTGATAGCAAACTATAATTCACCCCTCCACTTT
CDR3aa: CASSLIANYNSPLHF

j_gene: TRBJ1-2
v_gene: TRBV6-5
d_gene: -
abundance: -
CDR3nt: TGTGCCAGCAGTTCGGGGGTTTCCTCGCACTATGGCTACACCTTC
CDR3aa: CASSSGVSSHYGYTF

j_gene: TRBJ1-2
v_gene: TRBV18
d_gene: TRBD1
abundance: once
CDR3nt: TGTGCCAGCTCACCAGGGACAGGGGCCGGGAACTATGGCTACACCTTC
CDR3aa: CASSPGTGAGNYGYTF